Below are 3 T cell receptor beta chains sequenced from a single sample in a study of tumor-infiltrating lymphocytes in primary liver carcinoma. Bulk tissue was left unsorted, and RNA and DNA were co-extracted from about 19-30 mg of it. TCR beta cDNA was prepared out of roughly 520 ng total RNA by means of a constant-region primer. Nested multiplex PCR, run for three rounds with slightly modified ARM-PCR, yielded TCR beta libraries. The first two PCR rounds used TRBV1-TRBV30 forward primers with a C-beta reverse primer, about 10 cycles each. TCRdb reprocessed the multiplex PCR reads with MiXCR, giving one entry per CDR3 protein. The repertoire holds roughly 57,000 distinct CDR3 sequences, about two thirds seen once, with around 50% in the top ten. Sequencing was performed on liver tumor tissue from sampling region 2. Specified subset: tumor region T2, inferior pole. Receptors originate from a man in his forties with primary liver carcinoma and hepatitis B virus infection.

As to this clonotype: This clone may be a read error of a much larger clone one base away. This is likely a read error, given that the CDR3 carries no conserved phenylalanine or tryptophan at its end. The chain links TRBV5-4 to TRBJ1-2, with D perhaps matching TRBD1 (6 bases). V was trimmed by 0 bases and J by 4 bases, leaving 10 bases between them. This CDR3 is built from 14 residues. Germline assignment: CDR1 SGHNT and CDR2 YYREEE (reference sequence). The CDR3 sequence is CASSLGGGSYGYTS. CDR3 DNA sequence: TGTGCCAGCAGCTTGGGAGGGGGTTCCTATGGCTACACCTCC.

This clonotype was counted ten times or more. The chain joins TRBV5-6 to TRBJ1-2; tentative D call: TRBD1 (6 bases). V was pared by 1 base and J by 8 bases, with 12 bases between. CDR1 and CDR2 from the germline V gene are SGHDT and YYEEEE. The CDR3 loop spans 13 amino acids. This chain's CDR3 is CASSLYRAPGYTF. The CDR3 DNA is TGTGCCAGCAGCTTGTACAGGGCGCCGGGCTACACCTTC.

In its sample, this clonotype was seen a few times. Mismatch with germline at one junction end may stem from a read error. The chain combines TRBV11-3 with TRBJ1-1; TRBD1 agrees at 7 bases. The CDR3 consists of 13 residues. Germline CDR1 is SGHNT and CDR2 is YENEEA. In DNA form, the CDR3 reads TGTGCCAGCAGCTTAGCAGGGGGGACTGAAGGTTTCTTT. Protein sequence: CASSLAGGTEGFF.